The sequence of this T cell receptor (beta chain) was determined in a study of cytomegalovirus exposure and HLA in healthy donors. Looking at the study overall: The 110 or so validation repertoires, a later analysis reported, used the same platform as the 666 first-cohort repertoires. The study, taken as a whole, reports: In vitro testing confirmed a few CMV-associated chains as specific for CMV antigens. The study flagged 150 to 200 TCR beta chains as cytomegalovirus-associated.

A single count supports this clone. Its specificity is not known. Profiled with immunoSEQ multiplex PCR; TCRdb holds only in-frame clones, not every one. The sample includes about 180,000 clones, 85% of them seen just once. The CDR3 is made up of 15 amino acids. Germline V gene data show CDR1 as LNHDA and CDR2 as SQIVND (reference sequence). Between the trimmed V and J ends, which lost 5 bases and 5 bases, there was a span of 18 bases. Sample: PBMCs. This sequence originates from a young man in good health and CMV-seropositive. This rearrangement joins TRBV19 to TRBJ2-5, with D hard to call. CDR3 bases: TGTGCCAGTAGTCCCCTCCGAGGCTCTGGGGAGACCCAGTACTTC. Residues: CASSPLRGSGETQYF.